These 27 T cell receptor beta chains were sequenced from one sample in a study of blood T cells in healthy people across ages. PCR was performed a second time for about 7 to 12 cycles using a sample-barcoded 5' primer and a J-beta primer mix. MiXCR, run by TCRdb on the 5' RACE reads, gives a single entry per CDR3 protein. The sample records 600,000 to 900,000 distinct CDR3 sequences, roughly 25% being singletons. The same data also went into a second study, on T cells of mothers and their children.

What was sequenced was blood. The receptors were sampled from a boy younger than 18 in good health.

In its sample, this clonotype was seen a few times. This sequence joins TRBV7-9 and TRBJ2-5; perhaps TRBD1 as D (6 bases). Germline V lookup: CDR1 SEHNR, CDR2 FQNEAQ (reference sequence). The CDR3 is made up of 14 amino acids. Trimming cost V 5 bases and J 5 bases, with 15 bases left between them. CDR3 loop: CASSPGQAVETQYF. In nucleotides, the CDR3 is TGTGCCAGCAGCCCGGGACAAGCTGTCGAGACCCAGTACTTC.

This clonotype has a handful of counts. This chain links TRBV7-6 with TRBJ2-1; 7 nucleotides match TRBD2. The trim removed 2 bases at V and 0 bases at J, leaving 10 bases unmatched. Germline-derived CDR1 and CDR2 are SGHVS and FNYEAQ. The CDR3 extends over 18 amino acids. CDR3 protein: CASSLIGGGWSSYNEQFF. The CDR3 DNA is TGTGCCAGCAGCTTAATTGGCGGGGGATGGAGCTCCTACAATGAGCAGTTCTTC.

This clonotype was seen repeatedly, ten times or more. The CDR3 DNA reads TGCAGTGCTACGAAAGGGACAGTAACTAATGAAAAACTGTTTTTT. Protein sequence: CSATKGTVTNEKLFF. The rearrangement uses TRBV20-1 and TRBJ1-4; 7 nucleotides match TRBD1. V lost 4 bases, J lost 1 base, and 6 bases stayed unmatched. CDR1 and CDR2 (germline): DFQATT, SNEGSKA (reference sequence). CDR3 length: 15 amino acids.

This clonotype was seen many times. The rearrangement links TRBV14 to TRBJ2-1, with D perhaps being TRBD1 or TRBD2 (5 bases each). From germline, CDR1 is SGHDN and CDR2 FVKESK. Trimming left V 6 bases short and J 2 bases short, with 8 bases between. The CDR3 covers 13 residues. The CDR3 DNA sequence: TGTGCCAGCAGACCGGGACCCTACAATGAGCAGTTCTTC. Translating it yields CASRPGPYNEQFF.

This clonotype has more than one count but fewer than ten. The rearrangement links TRBV9 to TRBJ2-7; D is undetermined. This CDR3 has 14 residues. V was pared by 7 bases and J by 1 base, with 15 bases between. Germline V gene data show CDR1 as SGDLS and CDR2 as YYNGEE. CDR3 DNA: TGTGCCAGCCGCCCCGGACGGAATTCCTACGAGCAGTACTTC. Residues: CASRPGRNSYEQYF.

The CDR3 spells CSVGVAGGLVETQYF. CDR3 DNA: TGCAGCGTCGGCGTAGCGGGGGGCCTTGTGGAGACCCAGTACTTC. This chain links TRBV29-1 with TRBJ2-1, with 10 bases that match TRBD2. The J call may be faulty, since TRBJ2-5 better matches the DNA end. Germline CDR1 reads SQVTM; CDR2 reads ANQGSEA. The length of the CDR3 is 15 residues.

This clonotype was seen only a few times. This chain joins TRBV11-2 and TRBJ2-7; D is ambiguous. The V gene lost 2 bases and the J gene lost 2 bases, with 10 bases spanning the gap. Germline V gene sequence: CDR1 SGHAT, CDR2 FQNNGV. This CDR3 contains 14 residues. CDR3 coding DNA: TGTGCCAGCAGCTTATCCCACGGAGCCTACGAGCAGTACTTC. It codes for CASSLSHGAYEQYF.

The chain couples TRBV9 to TRBJ2-2; 8 nucleotides line up with TRBD2. V shed 4 bases and J 8 bases; nucleotides not matched to a gene: 7. In germline, CDR1 is SGDLS, CDR2 YYNGEE. The CDR3 spans 14 residues. CDR3 bases: TGTGCCAGCAGCCCCGGGGGGGCCAGTGGGGAGCTGTTTTTT. It is translated as CASSPGGASGELFF.

The gene calls are TRBV12-3 or TRBV12-4 and TRBJ2-4; D is undetermined. V was trimmed by 7 bases and J by 0 bases, leaving 13 bases between them. The CDR3 extends over 15 amino acids. CDR3 amino acids: CASTLTQLAKNIQYF. The CDR3, as DNA: TGTGCCAGCACCCTGACACAGCTAGCCAAAAACATTCAGTACTTC.

Only a few counts were recorded for this clonotype. V and J are TRBV7-9 and TRBJ2-7; D is unresolved. The CDR3 covers 14 residues. Germline V gives CDR1 SEHNR, CDR2 FQNEAQ (reference sequence). The V end was cut by 1 base, the J end by 0 bases, with 7 bases between. CDR3 bases: TGTGCCAGCAGCTTAGTATCTAGCTCCTACGAGCAGTACTTC. It codes for CASSLVSSSYEQYF.

V gene TRBV5-1 combines with J gene TRBJ2-7; D is perhaps TRBD2 (6 bases). Trimming pared 4 bases from V and 6 bases from J, leaving 14 bases between. Looked up from germline, CDR1 is SGHRS and CDR2 is YFSETQ. The CDR3 is 13 amino acids. The CDR3 DNA reads as TGCGCCAGCAGCCCGGGGGACCAAACCGAGCAGTACTTC. Its protein is CASSPGDQTEQYF.

This clonotype was detected a few times. The chain is built from TRBV21-1 and TRBJ2-5; TRBD1, the table's D call, lacks a check against the DNA. TRBV21-1 is assigned pseudogene status. This CDR3 region has 17 residues. The DNA for the CDR3 is TGTGCCAGCAGCATGCCACCTGGGAGACCGCCAAGAGCGACCCAGTACTTC. Its protein is CASSMPPGRPPRATQYF.

This clonotype was observed a few times. V is TRBV6-5 and J is TRBJ1-4; TRBD1 is a possible D gene (5 bases). The CDR3 covers 14 residues. The V gene's germline CDR1 is MNHEY and CDR2 SVGAGI. V shed 6 bases and J shed 4 bases, with 12 bases lying between them. The CDR3 DNA is TGTGCCAGCAGCCGGGACGCTAATAATGAAAAACTGTTTTTT. It codes for CASSRDANNEKLFF.

This chain joins TRBV11-2 and TRBJ2-5, with D perhaps being TRBD1 or TRBD2 (6 bases each). Germline V lookup: CDR1 SGHAT, CDR2 FQNNGV. The V and J ends lost 3 bases and 5 bases respectively, with 13 bases between them. The CDR3 covers 14 residues. The CDR3 nucleotides read TGTGCCAGCAGCTTCAGCACAGGGAGGGAGACCCAGTACTTC. It codes for CASSFSTGRETQYF.

In its sample, this clonotype was seen a few times. The conserved phenylalanine or tryptophan normally closing the CDR3 is absent here, so this likely arose from a read error. The chain links TRBV5-1 to TRBJ2-1, with TRBD2 identical over 9 bases. V was pared by 6 bases and J by 2 bases, with 6 bases of the junction left unmatched. The CDR3 loop spans 15 amino acids. Germline V gives CDR1 SGHRS, CDR2 YFSETQ. The CDR3 region has the DNA TGCGCCAGCATGCCTAGCGGGGAACCCTACAATGAGCAGTTCCTC. Protein: CASMPSGEPYNEQFL.

This clonotype was seen a few times. The rearrangement joins TRBV5-1 to TRBJ2-1; 10 bases are shared with TRBD1. After removal of 0 bases from V and 6 bases from J, the junction contained 6 bases not matched to a gene. CDR3 length: 16 amino acids. CDR1 is SGHRS and CDR2 is YFSETQ in the germline V gene. The CDR3 reads CASSLGGTGVSNEQFF. The CDR3 coding sequence is TGCGCCAGCAGCTTGGGGGGGACAGGGGTAAGCAATGAGCAGTTCTTC.

This clonotype came up many times. CDR3 in amino acids: CASSWTSGGGETQYF. CDR3 nucleotides: TGTGCCAGCAGTTGGACTAGCGGGGGAGGAGAGACCCAGTACTTC. The genes are TRBV5-5 and TRBJ2-5, with TRBD2 matching 13 bases. Germline values: CDR1 SGHKS, CDR2 YYEKEE (reference sequence). The trim removed 5 bases at V and 4 bases at J, leaving 5 bases unmatched. The CDR3 length is 15 residues. The full variable domain, its missing parts supplied by reference TRBV5-5 and TRBJ2-5, is DAGVTQSPTHLIKTRGQQVTLRCSPISGHKSVSWYQQVLGQGPQFIFQYYEKEERGRGNFPDRFSARQFPNYSSELNVNALLLGDSALYLCASSWTSGGGETQYFGPGTRLLVL.

J is TRBJ2-3 and V is TRBV29-1; 9 positions agree with TRBD2. Germline assignment: CDR1 SQVTM and CDR2 ANQGSEA. Germline trimming cut 5 bases from V and 3 bases from J; bases unmatched to any gene: 6. The CDR3 is 14 residues long. The CDR3 DNA sequence: TGCAGCGTTTCCCTAGCGGGGCTTACAGATACGCAGTATTTT. Its translation: CSVSLAGLTDTQYF.

The gene calls are TRBV5-1 and TRBJ2-5, with 12 positions matching TRBD2. This CDR3 is 15 amino acids long. Germline assignment: CDR1 SGHRS and CDR2 YFSETQ. V gave up 5 bases and J gave up 6 bases; unmatched junction bases: 8. The CDR3: CASSTTSGGRKTQYF. DNA of the CDR3: TGCGCCAGCAGTACCACTAGCGGGGGGAGAAAGACCCAGTACTTC.

The chain carries TRBV20-1 and TRBJ2-5; 11 positions agree with TRBD1. The germline V gene encodes CDR1 DFQATT and CDR2 SNEGSKA (reference sequence). CDR3 size: 16 residues. After removal of 6 bases from V and 2 bases from J, the junction contained 11 bases not matched to a gene. In DNA, the CDR3 is TGCAGTGCACATGGACAGGGGGCTAGCCGACAAGAGACCCAGTACTTC. Translating it yields CSAHGQGASRQETQYF.

The rearrangement uses TRBV28 and TRBJ1-6; possible D gene TRBD1, 5 bases. Trimming took 5 bases from V and 7 from J, leaving 15 bases between them. There are 15 residues in the CDR3. The germline CDR1 and CDR2 sequences are MDHEN and SYDVKM. The CDR3 nucleotides are TGTGCCAGCAGTCTACCCTTGGGGCGGAATTCACCCCTCCACTTT. Encoded protein: CASSLPLGRNSPLHF.

The chain has TRBV3-1 and TRBJ2-6; tentatively, D is TRBD1 (6 bases). The V gene's germline CDR1 is LGHDT and CDR2 YNNKEL (reference sequence). The V end lost 3 bases, the J end lost 2 bases, and 8 bases lay between the germline ends. This CDR3 is built from 15 residues. CDR3 nucleotides: TGTGCCAGCAGCCACCGACAGGCTGGGGCCAACGTCCTGACTTTC. Amino acids: CASSHRQAGANVLTF.

The chain is built from TRBV15 and TRBJ2-5, with 9 nucleotides matching TRBD1. The CDR3 spans 15 residues. The V segment lost 8 bases and the J segment 5 bases; nucleotides outside the gene matches: 12. Germline loops: CDR1 LNHNV, CDR2 YYDKDF (reference sequence). The CDR3 region has the DNA TGTGCCACCGGCCCCCGGGACAGGGCTGTGGAGACCCAGTACTTC. This codes for CATGPRDRAVETQYF.

This clonotype was seen a few times. The rearrangement links TRBV10-3 to TRBJ2-7, with D possibly TRBD2 on 6 matching bases. CDR3 length: 13 amino acids. Germline values: CDR1 ENHRY, CDR2 SYGVKD. V shed 6 bases and J shed 5 bases, with 14 bases lying between them. In DNA form, the CDR3 reads TGTGCCATCAGGGGGGGACCCACCGACGAGCAGTACTTC. Amino acids: CAIRGGPTDEQYF.

The CDR3 sequence: CASRQGANEQFF. In nucleotides, the CDR3 is TGTGCCAGCAGACAGGGGGCAAATGAGCAGTTCTTC. V gene TRBV6-6 combines with J gene TRBJ2-5, with 9 bases lining up with TRBD1. Matching the DNA end better, TRBJ2-1 makes the J call doubtful. This CDR3 is 12 amino acids long. Germline-derived CDR1 and CDR2 are MNHNY and SVGAGI (reference sequence).

This clonotype turned up a few times. The V gene is TRBV18, the J gene TRBJ2-3; possible D gene TRBD2, 6 bases. Germline V lookup: CDR1 KGHSH, CDR2 LQKENI. Trimming took 2 bases from V and 5 from J, leaving 20 bases between them. This CDR3 region has 17 residues. DNA of the CDR3: TGTGCCAGCTCACCAAGCCCGGTCAGCGGGCGACTAGATACGCAGTATTTT. Protein: CASSPSPVSGRLDTQYF.

This chain joins TRBV24-1 and TRBJ2-3; weak D call: TRBD2 (6 bases). The CDR3 consists of 15 residues. Germline loops: CDR1 KGHDR, CDR2 SFDVKD. V lost 0 bases, J lost 2 bases, and 8 bases lay in between. As DNA, the CDR3 is TGTGCCACCAGTGATTTGTCGCGGGACACAGATACGCAGTATTTT. It is translated as CATSDLSRDTDTQYF.